These 9 T cell receptor beta chains were sequenced from one sample in a study of T cell responses to AZD1222 COVID-19 vaccine. TCRdb's copy holds only in-frame clones and misses some; the assay was immunoSEQ multiplex PCR. In the table there are tens of thousands of clones, about 88% of which are singletons. The sequencing used peripheral blood, collected on day 0 of AZD1222 vaccination. The receptors were sampled from an adult in good health.

The chain uses TRBV19 and TRBJ2-7; 8 nucleotides match TRBD1. Looked up from germline, CDR1 is LNHDA and CDR2 is SQIVND (reference sequence). This CDR3 contains 15 residues. Trimming removed 5 bases from V and 0 bases from J; junction bases left unmatched: 6. CDR3 nucleotides: TGTGCCAGTAGTCCTGGGACAGGCAGCTCCTACGAGCAGTACTTC. Protein: CASSPGTGSSYEQYF.

This rearrangement joins TRBV6-6 to TRBJ1-4, with 7 nucleotides matching TRBD1. V trimming: 4 bases; J trimming: 6 bases; junction bases outside the gene matches: 8. CDR1 and CDR2 from the germline V gene are MNHNY and SVGAGI (reference sequence). The CDR3 contains 15 residues. CDR3 amino acids: CASSFAGGRDEKLFF. The CDR3 coding sequence is TGTGCCAGCAGTTTCGCAGGGGGACGGGATGAAAAACTGTTTTTT.

The chain employs TRBV27 and TRBJ2-7, with TRBD2 matching over 7 bases. V lost 3 bases, J lost 1 base, and 12 bases stayed unmatched. The germline gives CDR1 MNHEY, CDR2 SMNVEV (reference sequence). This CDR3 comprises 17 residues. The CDR3 reads CASSFASGGKRSYEQYF. The CDR3 coding sequence is TGTGCCAGCAGTTTTGCTAGCGGAGGGAAAAGATCCTACGAGCAGTACTTC.

The gene calls are TRBV5-6 and TRBJ1-2; 7 bases match TRBD1. The CDR3 has 13 residues. Germline CDR1 and CDR2: SGHDT and YYEEEE. After removal of 5 bases from V and 6 bases from J, the junction contained 7 bases not matched to a gene. Here the CDR3 DNA reads TGTGCCAGCAGACTGACAGGACAGGATGGCTACACCTTC. Translated: CASRLTGQDGYTF.

The chain is built from TRBV19 and TRBJ1-4, with 7 bases fitting TRBD1. This CDR3 spans 18 amino acids. V trimming: 7 bases; J trimming: 7 bases; junction bases outside the gene matches: 21. Germline loops: CDR1 LNHDA, CDR2 SQIVND (reference sequence). The CDR3 region is CASNGRQGAAQPSEKLFF. The CDR3 nucleotides are TGTGCCAGTAACGGCCGACAGGGCGCAGCCCAACCGAGTGAAAAACTGTTTTTT.

The rearrangement links TRBV27 to TRBJ2-5, with a tentative D call TRBD1 (6 bases). The germline V and J ends were trimmed by 5 bases and 5 bases, with 18 bases remaining between them. Germline CDR1 reads MNHEY; CDR2 reads SMNVEV (reference sequence). The CDR3 loop spans 15 amino acids. The CDR3 loop reads CASSRNRDLPETQYF. CDR3 sequence (DNA): TGTGCCAGCAGTCGAAACAGGGACCTACCGGAGACCCAGTACTTC.

Here the CDR3 reads CASSISTGQKNQPQHF. The DNA of the CDR3 is TGTGCCAGTAGTATAAGTACTGGGCAGAAAAATCAGCCCCAGCATTTT. The chain is built from TRBV19 and TRBJ1-5; no firm D call. The V end was cut by 2 bases, the J end by 4 bases, with 15 bases between. The germline gives CDR1 LNHDA, CDR2 SQIVND (reference sequence). The CDR3 runs 16 residues.

This chain joins TRBV12-5 and TRBJ2-1; TRBD1 or TRBD2 may be the D gene (6 bases each). V gave up 6 bases and J gave up 10 bases, with 16 bases separating them. The CDR3 is 13 amino acids. From germline, CDR1 is LGHNT and CDR2 FRNRAP. The CDR3 DNA follows: TGTGCTAGTGGACTTAGGGGGGCCCGCGAGCAGTTCTTC. Encoded protein: CASGLRGAREQFF.

This chain uses TRBV7-9 with TRBJ1-3, with D tentatively TRBD1 (5 bases). Trimming shortened V by 5 bases and J by 0 bases, and 14 bases separated the two germline ends. The germline gives CDR1 SEHNR, CDR2 FQNEAQ (reference sequence). The CDR3 runs 16 residues. CDR3 loop: CASSRTGPLSGNTIYF. CDR3 in DNA: TGTGCCAGCAGCAGAACAGGTCCTCTCTCTGGAAACACCATATATTTT. Drawing the rest from reference TRBV7-9 and TRBJ1-3, the complete variable domain is DTGVSQNPRHKITKRGQNVTFRCDPISEHNRLYWYRQTLGQGPEFLTYFQNEAQLEKSRLLSDRFSAERPKGSFSTLEIQRTEQGDSAMYLCASSRTGPLSGNTIYFGEGSWLTVV.